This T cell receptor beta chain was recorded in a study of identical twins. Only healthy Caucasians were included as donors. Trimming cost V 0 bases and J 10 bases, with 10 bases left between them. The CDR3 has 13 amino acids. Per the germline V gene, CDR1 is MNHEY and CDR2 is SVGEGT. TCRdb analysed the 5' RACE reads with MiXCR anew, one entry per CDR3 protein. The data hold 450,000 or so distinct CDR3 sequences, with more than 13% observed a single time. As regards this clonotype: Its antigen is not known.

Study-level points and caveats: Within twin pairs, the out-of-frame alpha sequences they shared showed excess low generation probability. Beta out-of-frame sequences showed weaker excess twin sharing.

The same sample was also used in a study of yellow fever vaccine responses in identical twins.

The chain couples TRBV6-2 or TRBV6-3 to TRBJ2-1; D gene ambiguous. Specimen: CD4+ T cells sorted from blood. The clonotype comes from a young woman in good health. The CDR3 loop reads CASSYSQKIEQFF. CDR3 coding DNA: TGTGCCAGCAGTTACTCGCAAAAGATCGAGCAGTTCTTC.